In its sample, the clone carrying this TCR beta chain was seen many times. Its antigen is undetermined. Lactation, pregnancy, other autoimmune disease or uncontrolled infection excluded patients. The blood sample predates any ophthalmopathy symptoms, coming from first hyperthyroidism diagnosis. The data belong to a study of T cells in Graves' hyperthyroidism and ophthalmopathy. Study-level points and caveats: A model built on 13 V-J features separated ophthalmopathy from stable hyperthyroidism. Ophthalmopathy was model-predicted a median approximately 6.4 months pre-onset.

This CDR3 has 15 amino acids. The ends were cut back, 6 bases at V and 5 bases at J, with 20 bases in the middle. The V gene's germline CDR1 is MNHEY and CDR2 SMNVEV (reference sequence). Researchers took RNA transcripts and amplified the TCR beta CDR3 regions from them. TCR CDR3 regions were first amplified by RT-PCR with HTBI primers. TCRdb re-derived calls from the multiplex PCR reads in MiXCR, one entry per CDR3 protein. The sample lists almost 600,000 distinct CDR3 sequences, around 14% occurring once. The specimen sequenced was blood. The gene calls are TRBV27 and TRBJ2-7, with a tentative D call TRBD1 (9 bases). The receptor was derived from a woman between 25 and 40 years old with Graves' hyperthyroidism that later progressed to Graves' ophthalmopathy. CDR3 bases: TGTGCCAGCAGACCGGGAGGGACAGGGATCGACGAGCAGTACTTC. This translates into CASRPGGTGIDEQYF.